This is a list of T cell receptor beta chains from one sample in a study of T cells after yellow fever vaccination. Using its own MiXCR run on the 5' RACE reads, TCRdb lists one record per CDR3 protein. The sample has about 120,000 distinct CDR3 sequences, about 8.2% seen once. This specimen was CD8+ T cells sorted from PBMCs, taken on the day of the yellow fever booster vaccination. Receptors were obtained from a man between 18 and 29 years old who received the YFV17D yellow fever vaccine. The CDR3 runs from the conserved cysteine through the conserved F or W. D genes are given only for firm matches. Clone size is shown for a subset of rows, as once, few, many or a class of expanded clone.

>few|NA|TRBJ2-7|TRBV20-1
CSATGPRGLWEQYF
TGCAGTGCCACGGGACCTCGGGGTCTGTGGGAGCAGTACTTC
>few|NA|TRBJ2-7|TRBV7-9
CASTQGGNEQYF
TGTGCCAGCACCCAAGGAGGCAACGAGCAGTACTTC
>few|NA|TRBJ2-5|TRBV18
CASSPTGSRGQETQYF
TGTGCCAGCTCACCTACCGGTTCTAGGGGGCAAGAGACCCAGTACTTC
>few|NA|TRBJ2-1|TRBV6-5
CATNMGGNEQFF
TGTGCCACCAACATGGGGGGCAATGAGCAGTTCTTC
>NA|NA|TRBJ1-2|TRBV7-9
CASSPGVFQTYGYTF
TGTGCCAGCAGCCCCGGGGTTTTCCAGACCTATGGCTACACCTTC
>NA|TRBD1|TRBJ1-5|TRBV7-9
CASSFGTALLWPQHF
TGTGCCAGCAGCTTCGGGACAGCCTTGTTGTGGCCCCAGCATTTT
>many|TRBD1|TRBJ2-4|TRBV12-5
CASGLATGQDKNIQYF
TGTGCTAGTGGTTTGGCTACGGGACAGGACAAAAACATTCAGTACTTC
>many|TRBD1|TRBJ2-2|TRBV10-1
CASSDISDRASNTGELFF
TGCGCCAGCAGCGACATCTCCGACAGGGCCTCGAACACCGGGGAGCTGTTTTTT
>many|TRBD2|TRBJ2-7|TRBV20-1
CSAWGLAGGSFSYEQYF
TGCAGTGCTTGGGGCCTAGCGGGGGGATCTTTCTCCTACGAGCAGTACTTC
>NA|TRBD2|TRBJ2-1|TRBV3-1
CASSQEASGGLYNEQFF
TGTGCCAGCAGCCAAGAGGCTAGCGGGGGGCTTTACAATGAGCAGTTCTTC
>few|NA|TRBJ1-2|TRBV4-2
CASSQDGTSGGYTF
TGTGCCAGCAGCCAAGATGGCACTTCCGGGGGCTACACCTTC
>NA|TRBD1|TRBJ2-3|TRBV20-1
CSATRGDRAEDTQYF
TGCAGTGCTACAAGAGGGGACAGGGCTGAAGATACGCAGTATTTT
>NA|TRBD2|TRBJ2-5|TRBV25-1
CASSEWASGDQETQYF
TGTGCCAGCAGTGAATGGGCTAGCGGGGACCAAGAGACCCAGTACTTC
>few|NA|TRBJ1-1|TRBV2
CASSEVRYRAEAFF
TGTGCCAGCAGTGAGGTCCGGTACAGGGCTGAAGCTTTCTTT
>NA|NA|TRBJ1-3|TRBV29-1
CSVEDADTSGNTIYF
TGCAGCGTTGAAGACGCAGACACCTCTGGAAACACCATATATTTT
>many|NA|TRBJ1-5|TRBV5-1
CASSLAAGGNQPQHF
TGCGCCAGCAGCTTGGCAGCGGGGGGCAATCAGCCCCAGCATTTT